This T cell receptor (beta chain) was profiled in a study of blood T cell repertoires in COVID-19. Assay used: immunoSEQ multiplex PCR; TCRdb lists only in-frame clones, some missing. Of roughly 290,000 clones listed, approximately 85% are singletons. The CDR3 totals 14 residues. Looked up from germline, CDR1 is SGHRS and CDR2 is YFSETQ. V was pared by 0 bases and J by 3 bases, with 7 bases between. This clonotype was sampled from a man younger than 40 who had recovered from COVID-19. Sequencing used PBMCs or T cells enriched from blood (not recorded which). This rearrangement joins TRBV5-1 to TRBJ1-5; no clear D. The CDR3 nucleotides are TGCGCCAGCAGCTTGGGAGAAATCAATCAGCCCCAGCATTTT. Protein product: CASSLGEINQPQHF.